This T cell receptor beta chain was identified during a study of blood T cell repertoires in COVID-19. Overall study context: Whether acute or convalescent, the COVID-19 samples came from the United States, Italy and Spain. Sources were T cells, B-cell-depleted T cells, or PBMCs; the material itself was cDNA or gDNA.

The CDR3 extends over 13 amino acids. The V gene end was trimmed by 6 bases and the J gene end by 5 bases; junction bases not matched to a gene: 6. Germline CDR1 and CDR2: SEHNR and FQNEAQ (reference sequence). The method was immunoSEQ multiplex PCR; TCRdb's version includes in-frame clones alone and lacks a portion of them. The sample yields about 79,000 clones, about 89% seen once. The chain uses TRBV7-9 and TRBJ2-7; 8 nucleotides line up with TRBD2. Input material: peripheral blood. This receptor was identified in a man aged 65 to 85 with active or convalescent COVID-19. The CDR3 DNA follows: TGTGCCAGCAGTTGGCGGGGGGCGAACGAGCAGTACTTC. Its translation: CASSWRGANEQYF.